This T cell receptor (beta chain) was sequenced during a study of blood T cells in healthy people across ages. Then a second PCR, running about 7 to 11 cycles, was carried out with a sample-barcoded 5' primer and a J-beta primer mix. TCRdb passed the 5' RACE reads through MiXCR, listing each CDR3 protein once. Counted here are more than 500,000 distinct CDR3 sequences, roughly a quarter occurring once; the ten biggest clones make up about 3.3%. In germline, CDR1 is LGHDT, CDR2 YNNKEL (reference sequence). The CDR3 consists of 13 residues. This clonotype has only a few counts. At one end, the junction sequence differs from germline, possibly due to a read error. The study recruited healthy Caucasian donors from Russia who were aged about 6 to 90. The sample was also reused in another study, on T cells of mothers and their children. That source notes: Related mother-child pairs shared slightly more overlap than unrelated pairs, but the difference was non-significant.

Specimen: blood. The chain links TRBV3-1 to TRBJ2-5, with a weak D call TRBD1 (6 bases). The sequence came from a boy between 2 and 15 years old in good health. The CDR3 sequence is CASSQDWTVTQCF. The DNA for the CDR3 is TGTGCCAGCAGCCAAGATTGGACAGTCACGCAGTGCTTC.